One sample yielded the 29 T cell receptor beta chains listed below, sequenced in a study of cytomegalovirus exposure and HLA in healthy donors. Primers for the PCR totalled 60 Vbeta and 13 Jbeta. Assay: immunoSEQ multiplex PCR; the TCRdb copy retains only in-frame clones and omits some. The sample holds around 150,000 clones, around 90% seen once. The source material was PBMCs. The receptor set was obtained from a woman in her twenties or thirties in good health and CMV-seronegative.

The V and J genes are TRBV11-3 and TRBJ2-5; D uncertain. Germline-derived CDR1 and CDR2 are SGHNT and YENEEA. The ends were cut back, 6 bases at V and 0 bases at J, with 5 bases in the middle. The CDR3 totals 12 residues. The CDR3 protein is CASSQDQETQYF. The CDR3 nucleotides read TGTGCCAGCAGTCAGGACCAAGAGACCCAGTACTTC.

The V gene is TRBV5-1, the J gene TRBJ1-1; 7 nucleotides line up with TRBD1. V shed 4 bases and J 10 bases; nucleotides not matched to a gene: 10. The CDR3 has 13 residues. Germline V CDR1 and CDR2: SGHRS, YFSETQ. The DNA of the CDR3 is TGCGCCAGCAGCGTACAGGGGACTTCTGTAGCTTTCTTT. It translates to CASSVQGTSVAFF. The full variable domain, with the rest looked up from reference TRBV5-1 and TRBJ1-1, is KAGVTQTPRYLIKTRGQQVTLSCSPISGHRSVSWYQQTPGQGLQFLFEYFSETQRNKGNFPGRFSGRQFSNSRSEMNVSTLELGDSALYLCASSVQGTSVAFFGQGTRLTVV.

The chain links TRBV27 to TRBJ2-7; a possible D gene is TRBD1 (5 bases). The CDR3 is 13 residues long. Looked up from germline, CDR1 is MNHEY and CDR2 is SMNVEV (reference sequence). Trimming cost V 2 bases and J 6 bases, with 11 bases left between them. The chain's CDR3 is CASSLQGMSEQYF. In DNA, the CDR3 is TGTGCCAGCAGTTTACAGGGAATGTCCGAGCAGTACTTC.

V gene TRBV18 combines with J gene TRBJ2-7; 7 bases agree with TRBD2. CDR1 KGHSH and CDR2 LQKENI come from the germline V gene. Losses at the gene ends were 5 bases for V and 3 bases for J; bases not matched to a gene: 7. This CDR3 spans 14 amino acids. The CDR3 sequence: CASSTGGTDYEQYF. In DNA form, the CDR3 reads TGTGCCAGCTCAACCGGGGGGACGGACTACGAGCAGTACTTC.

The V gene is TRBV19, the J gene TRBJ2-1; 8 bases agree with TRBD1. Germline V gene lookup returns CDR1 LNHDA and CDR2 SQIVND (reference sequence). Trimming removed 5 bases from V and 6 bases from J; junction bases left unmatched: 6. The CDR3 is made up of 14 amino acids. CDR3 DNA sequence: TGTGCCAGTAGTTTGGACAGGGTCGGCAATGAGCAGTTCTTC. It encodes CASSLDRVGNEQFF.

There are a few counts of this clone. The genes are TRBV28 and TRBJ1-4; 8 bases match TRBD1. V lost 8 bases, J lost 8 bases, and 10 bases stayed unmatched. Germline assignment: CDR1 MDHEN and CDR2 SYDVKM. This CDR3 contains 14 residues. CDR3: CASLSGGAGEKLFF. Written as DNA, the CDR3 is TGTGCCAGCTTGTCAGGGGGCGCCGGGGAAAAACTGTTTTTT.

This chain joins TRBV5-1 and TRBJ2-7; 8 nucleotides match TRBD1. The germline V gene encodes CDR1 SGHRS and CDR2 YFSETQ. J gave up 7 bases and V 4 bases, and 25 bases lay outside the gene matches. The CDR3 spans 19 residues. CDR3 amino acids: CASSQRPTGQGRGEGEQYF. CDR3 DNA sequence: TGCGCCAGCAGCCAGCGGCCGACTGGACAGGGTCGGGGAGAGGGAGAGCAGTACTTC.

The chain carries TRBV7-8 and TRBJ1-5, with 10 bases lining up with TRBD1. J lost 3 bases, V lost 3 bases, and 11 bases had no gene match. Germline-derived CDR1 and CDR2 are SGHVS and FQNEAQ. The CDR3 is 18 residues long. The CDR3 DNA sequence: TGTGCCAGCAGCTTTTCCCCCACCGGACAGGGGGACAATCAGCCCCAGCATTTT. The encoded protein is CASSFSPTGQGDNQPQHF.

J is TRBJ2-2 and V is TRBV11-2; 7 nucleotides match TRBD1. The CDR3 is made up of 16 amino acids. CDR1 SGHAT and CDR2 FQNNGV come from the germline V gene. The V and J ends lost 5 bases and 4 bases, in that order; junction bases with no gene match: 10. The CDR3 sequence: CASSPLWAGGTGELFF. DNA for the CDR3: TGTGCCAGCAGCCCCCTCTGGGCAGGGGGCACCGGGGAGCTGTTTTTT.

The DNA of the CDR3 is TGTGCTTGTCGAGGGAAGCTTTCAAGTCCCGATGAGCAGTTCTTC. Residues: CACRGKLSSPDEQFF. V and J are TRBV12-5 and TRBJ2-1; D is perhaps TRBD2 (5 bases). CDR3 size: 15 residues. V dropped 11 bases and J dropped 8 bases, with 25 bases sitting between them. CDR1 is LGHNT and CDR2 is FRNRAP in the germline V gene.

This clone was counted a few times. This chain links TRBV6-1 with TRBJ1-4; D may be TRBD1 (5 bases). The CDR3 length is 14 residues. Trimming cost V 7 bases and J 2 bases, with 11 bases left between them. The V gene's germline CDR1 is MNHNS and CDR2 SASEGT. CDR3 region: CASTIRQTNEKLFF. The CDR3 DNA reads as TGTGCCAGCACGATTCGACAGACTAATGAAAAACTGTTTTTT.

The rearrangement uses TRBV10-1 and TRBJ2-3; 8 nucleotides agree with TRBD2. V shed 6 bases, J shed 4 bases, and the junction held 6 bases outside the gene matches. The germline V gene encodes CDR1 WNHNN and CDR2 SYGVQD (reference sequence). The CDR3 is 14 amino acids. The CDR3 reads CASSHGGAADTQYF. CDR3 DNA: TGCGCCAGCAGCCACGGGGGGGCAGCAGATACGCAGTATTTT.

The chain joins TRBV6-1 to TRBJ1-5; D unresolved. This CDR3 comprises 16 residues. Trimming removed 2 bases at V and 3 bases at J, with 14 bases between. Germline V CDR1 and CDR2: MNHNS, SASEGT. CDR3 region: CASSESLGAANQPQHF. The CDR3 region has the DNA TGTGCCAGCAGTGAATCCTTGGGTGCGGCCAATCAGCCCCAGCATTTT.

The J gene is TRBJ2-3, the V gene TRBV4-1, with D maybe TRBD2 (5 bases). The CDR3 is 15 amino acids. Germline CDR1 reads MGHRA; CDR2 reads YSYEKL. Trimming left V 0 bases short and J 6 bases short, with 13 bases between. The DNA for the CDR3 is TGCGCCAGCAGCCAAGATGCCGCGAGGGCTGATACGCAGTATTTT. Translated, it gives CASSQDAARADTQYF.

The rearrangement uses TRBV6-1 and TRBJ1-6; 7 positions agree with TRBD1. Germline loops: CDR1 MNHNS, CDR2 SASEGT. This CDR3 has 15 residues. The V segment lost 10 bases and the J segment 0 bases; nucleotides outside the gene matches: 6. The CDR3 coding sequence is TGTGCCACGGGGACAGAGAGCTCCTATAATTCACCCCTCCACTTT. Translating it yields CATGTESSYNSPLHF.

V usage is TRBV7-9 and J usage is TRBJ1-2; TRBD1 might be the D (6 bases). This CDR3 comprises 16 residues. Looked up from germline, CDR1 is SEHNR and CDR2 is FQNEAQ (reference sequence). V lost 2 bases and J 1 base, leaving 14 bases between the germline ends. In DNA form, the CDR3 reads TGTGCCAGCAGCTTACTAGGACAGAGCCTTAACTATGGCTACACCTTC. This codes for CASSLLGQSLNYGYTF.

This CDR3 is CASSPAGTGPDGYTF. The CDR3 DNA follows: TGTGCCAGCAGCCCAGCGGGGACAGGGCCGGATGGCTACACCTTC. The chain couples TRBV7-2 to TRBJ1-2; 9 nucleotides align to TRBD1. J lost 6 bases, V lost 5 bases, and 10 bases had no gene match. The CDR3 has 15 amino acids. Germline assignment: CDR1 SGHTA and CDR2 FQGNSA.

The V and J genes are TRBV7-8 and TRBJ2-5; D may be TRBD1 or TRBD2 (5 bases each). Matching the DNA end better, TRBJ2-7 makes the J call doubtful. The CDR3 sequence is 11 residues long. Germline V gives CDR1 SGHVS, CDR2 FQNEAQ. CDR3 protein: CASSSGGEQYF. The CDR3 region has the DNA TGTGCCAGCAGCTCTGGGGGCGAGCAGTACTTC.

The V and J genes are TRBV19 and TRBJ2-7; D is possibly TRBD2 (6 bases). The germline CDR1 and CDR2 sequences are LNHDA and SQIVND (reference sequence). Trimming removed 5 bases from V and 7 bases from J, with 12 bases in between. CDR3 size: 12 residues. CDR3 DNA sequence: TGTGCCAGTAGTCCCGGGAGTCAAGAGCAGTACTTC. The encoded protein is CASSPGSQEQYF.

The chain carries TRBV2 and TRBJ2-4; D is perhaps TRBD2 (7 bases). The germline V gene has CDR1 SNHLY and CDR2 FYNNEI. This CDR3 spans 15 amino acids. The V end was cut by 6 bases, the J end by 3 bases, with 15 bases between. The CDR3 region is CASRRKGEGKNIQYF. DNA of the CDR3: TGTGCCAGCAGGAGGAAGGGGGAGGGCAAAAACATTCAGTACTTC.

The chain links TRBV7-9 to TRBJ1-1; D not certain. Trimming shortened V by 7 bases and J by 0 bases, and 6 bases separated the two germline ends. The CDR3 extends over 12 amino acids. Germline V gene lookup returns CDR1 SEHNR and CDR2 FQNEAQ (reference sequence). The CDR3 reads CASIALNTEAFF. The CDR3 DNA sequence: TGTGCCAGCATAGCACTGAACACTGAAGCTTTCTTT.

The chain couples TRBV5-4 to TRBJ2-3; D gene uncertain. Looked up from germline, CDR1 is SGHNT and CDR2 is YYREEE (reference sequence). The CDR3 extends over 11 amino acids. Trimming took off 4 bases at V and 5 bases at J, with 5 bases between the two ends. This CDR3 reads CASSLLDTQYF. The CDR3 DNA follows: TGTGCCAGCAGCCTCCTAGATACGCAGTATTTT.

This chain uses TRBV7-9 with TRBJ2-7; the match to TRBD2 covers 9 bases. The junction had 11 bases not matched to a gene; V was cut back by 5 bases and J by 0 bases. The germline gives CDR1 SEHNR, CDR2 FQNEAQ (reference sequence). This CDR3 is built from 17 residues. CDR3 bases: TGTGCCAGCAGCCCCTCCTCGACTAGCGGATACTCCTACGAGCAGTACTTC. Protein sequence: CASSPSSTSGYSYEQYF.

The table lists this clone with a few counts. The chain carries TRBV19 and TRBJ2-2, with 8 bases identical to TRBD1. CDR1 and CDR2 from the germline V gene are LNHDA and SQIVND (reference sequence). The CDR3 loop spans 14 amino acids. The V segment lost 4 bases and the J segment 7 bases; nucleotides outside the gene matches: 5. DNA of the CDR3: TGTGCCAGTAGTACAACAGGGGGAGGCGGGGAGCTGTTTTTT. It translates to CASSTTGGGGELFF.

This clone appeared once. V is TRBV19 and J is TRBJ2-2, with 8 bases matching TRBD1. Germline loops: CDR1 LNHDA, CDR2 SQIVND (reference sequence). This CDR3 comprises 15 residues. With 5 bases clipped from V and 5 bases from J, the junction kept 7 bases outside the gene matches. The CDR3 DNA follows: TGTGCCAGTAGTGGGCAGGGGGCAGGAACCGGGGAGCTGTTTTTT. It encodes CASSGQGAGTGELFF.

Remarks on this clone: The junction departs from the called germline gene at one end, perhaps through a read error. This chain joins TRBV5-1 and TRBJ2-5; a weak D match, TRBD2 (6 bases). The CDR3 extends over 15 amino acids. Germline V gene sequence: CDR1 SGHRS, CDR2 YFSETQ. CDR3 protein: CASSRGRAQQEAQYF. In DNA form, the CDR3 reads TGCGCCAGCAGCCGGGGGAGAGCACAGCAAGAGGCCCAGTACTTC. The full variable domain, rest sourced from reference TRBV5-1 and TRBJ2-5, is KAGVTQTPRYLIKTRGQQVTLSCSPISGHRSVSWYQQTPGQGLQFLFEYFSETQRNKGNFPGRFSGRQFSNSRSEMNVSTLELGDSALYLCASSRGRAQQEAQYFGPGTRLLVL.

This sequence joins TRBV18 and TRBJ2-5, with 7 bases identical to TRBD2. V shed 2 bases, J shed 1 base, and the junction held 7 bases outside the gene matches. Germline V lookup: CDR1 KGHSH, CDR2 LQKENI. CDR3 length: 16 amino acids. Here the CDR3 reads CASSPTAGAVQETQYF. Written as DNA, the CDR3 is TGTGCCAGCTCACCAACGGCGGGAGCGGTCCAAGAGACCCAGTACTTC. The variable domain in full, completed from reference TRBV18 and TRBJ2-5, reads NAGVMQNPRHLVRRRGQEARLRCSPMKGHSHVYWYRQLPEEGLKFMVYLQKENIIDESGMPKERFSAEFPKEGPSILRIQQVVRGDSAAYFCASSPTAGAVQETQYFGPGTRLLVL.

The CDR3 reads CASREATSVFF. The CDR3 bases are TGTGCCAGCAGGGAGGCGACTAGTGTGTTCTTC. The J gene is TRBJ2-1, the V gene TRBV2, with D perhaps TRBD2 (6 bases). Germline CDR1 SNHLY, CDR2 FYNNEI. The V end was cut by 6 bases, the J end by 15 bases, with 15 bases between. This CDR3 has 11 amino acids.

This chain uses TRBV6-4 with TRBJ2-3; 7 bases line up with TRBD1. The V gene end was trimmed by 2 bases and the J gene end by 6 bases; junction bases not matched to a gene: 5. Germline V gene lookup returns CDR1 MRHNA and CDR2 SNTAGT. This CDR3 has 14 amino acids. CDR3 sequence: CASSDTGEGDTQYF. CDR3 sequence (DNA): TGTGCCAGCAGTGACACAGGGGAAGGCGATACGCAGTATTTT.